A selection of T cell receptor beta chains follows, all from one sample in a study of beta chain features in type 1 diabetes. Data came from immunoSEQ multiplex PCR; TCRdb stores just in-frame clones and leaves some out. The sample carries some 160,000 clones, 9% to 10% recorded once. The specimen sequenced was central memory CD4+ T cells from blood. The receptors were sampled from a woman aged 18-29 years in good health. The CDR3 runs from the conserved cysteine through the conserved F or W. The D gene is left open where the match is weak. Size tells how often a clone was seen (once, few, many) or the class of an expanded clone, and some rows leave it out.

D gene	V gene	J gene	clone size	CDR3 DNA	CDR3 protein
TRBD1	TRBV7-9	TRBJ1-2	few	TGTGCCAGCAGCCCGGGACAGCGCTATGGCTACACCTTC	CASSPGQRYGYTF
NA	TRBV5-6	TRBJ1-5	NA	TGTGCCAGCAGCCAGGGGTCAGGGCTCGGAGCCCAGCATTTT	CASSQGSGLGAQHF
TRBD2	TRBV15	TRBJ2-5	few	TGTGCCACCAGCAGGGAGGCTAGCGGGGTCCAAGAGACCCAGTACTTC	CATSREASGVQETQYF
NA	TRBV10-2	TRBJ1-5	many	TGCGCCAGCAGTGAAGCGGGAAATCAGCCCCAGCATTTT	CASSEAGNQPQHF
NA	TRBV2	TRBJ1-6	many	TGTGCCAGCAGTGAGTTTAGACAGATGAATTCACCCCTCCACTTT	CASSEFRQMNSPLHF
NA	TRBV19	TRBJ2-5	NA	TGTGCCAGTAGCGGGGGCGCTTGGACTAGGAGGTACCAAGAGACCCAGTACTTC	CASSGGAWTRRYQETQYF
NA	TRBV5-1	TRBJ1-6	NA	TGCGCCAGCAGCCTGTGGGGGGGCAACACCTATAATTCACCCCTCCACTTT	CASSLWGGNTYNSPLHF
TRBD2	TRBV7-2	TRBJ2-7	NA	TGTGCCAGCAGCTCTATACTAGCGGGGGCTCACGAGCAGTACTTC	CASSSILAGAHEQYF
NA	TRBV5-6	TRBJ1-2	NA	TGTGCCAGCAGCGAGGGACAATTTGCTCCCCATGGCTACACCTTC	CASSEGQFAPHGYTF
TRBD1	TRBV5-1	TRBJ1-5	few	TGCGCCAGCAGGCCCGGGACAGGGGAACAGCCCCAGCATTTT	CASRPGTGEQPQHF
NA	TRBV27	TRBJ1-1	NA	TGTGCCAGCAGTTCATACCTGACAGCCGTGAACACTGAAGCTTTCTTT	CASSSYLTAVNTEAFF
NA	TRBV5-1	TRBJ1-1	few	TGCGCCAGCAGCTTGGACAGGGTGGAGGTAGCTTTCTTT	CASSLDRVEVAFF
NA	TRBV28	TRBJ2-3	NA	TGTGCCAGCAGTCCGGGTGGCACAGATACGCAGTATTTT	CASSPGGTDTQYF